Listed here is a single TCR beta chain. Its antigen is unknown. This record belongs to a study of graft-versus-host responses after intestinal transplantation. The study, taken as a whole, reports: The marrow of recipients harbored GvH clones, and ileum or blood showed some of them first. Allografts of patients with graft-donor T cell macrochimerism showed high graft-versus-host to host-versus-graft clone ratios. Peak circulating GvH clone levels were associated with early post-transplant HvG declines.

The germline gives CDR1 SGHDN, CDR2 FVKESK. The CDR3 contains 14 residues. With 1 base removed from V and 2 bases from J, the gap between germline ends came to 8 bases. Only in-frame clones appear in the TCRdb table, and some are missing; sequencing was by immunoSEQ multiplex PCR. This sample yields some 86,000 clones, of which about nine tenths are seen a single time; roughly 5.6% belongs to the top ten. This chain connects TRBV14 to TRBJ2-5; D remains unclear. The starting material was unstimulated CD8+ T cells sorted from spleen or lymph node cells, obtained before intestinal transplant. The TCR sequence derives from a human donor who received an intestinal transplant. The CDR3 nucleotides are TGTGCCAGCAGCCAAGTAGTTCGTCAAGAGACCCAGTACTTC. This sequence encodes CASSQVVRQETQYF.